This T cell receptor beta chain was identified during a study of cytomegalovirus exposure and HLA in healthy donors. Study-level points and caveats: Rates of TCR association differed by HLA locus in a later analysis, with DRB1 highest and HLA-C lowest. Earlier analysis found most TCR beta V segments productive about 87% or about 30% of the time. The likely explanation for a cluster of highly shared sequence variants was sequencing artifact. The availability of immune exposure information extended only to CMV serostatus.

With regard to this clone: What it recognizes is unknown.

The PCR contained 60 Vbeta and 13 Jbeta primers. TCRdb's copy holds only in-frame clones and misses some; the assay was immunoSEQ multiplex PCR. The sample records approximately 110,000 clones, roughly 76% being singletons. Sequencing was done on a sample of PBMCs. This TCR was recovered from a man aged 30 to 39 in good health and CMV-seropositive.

As DNA, the CDR3 is TGTGCCAGCAGCTTTAGCGGAGGCGGAGAGACCCAGTACTTC. Its protein is CASSFSGGGETQYF. The V gene is TRBV5-4, the J gene TRBJ2-5; D might be TRBD2 (6 bases). The CDR3 has 14 amino acids. The V end lost 2 bases, the J end lost 4 bases, and 12 bases lay between the germline ends. Germline V gene data show CDR1 as SGHNT and CDR2 as YYREEE (reference sequence).